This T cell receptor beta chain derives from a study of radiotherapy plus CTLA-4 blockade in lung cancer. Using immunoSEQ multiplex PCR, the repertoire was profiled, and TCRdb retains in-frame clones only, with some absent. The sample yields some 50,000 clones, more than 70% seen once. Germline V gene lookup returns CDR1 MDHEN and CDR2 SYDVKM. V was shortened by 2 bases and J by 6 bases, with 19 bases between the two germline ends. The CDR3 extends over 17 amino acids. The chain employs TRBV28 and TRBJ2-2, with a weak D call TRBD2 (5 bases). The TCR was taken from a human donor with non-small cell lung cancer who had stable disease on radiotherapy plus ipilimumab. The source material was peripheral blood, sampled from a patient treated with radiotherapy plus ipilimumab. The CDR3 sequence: CASSLEESGIKPGELFF. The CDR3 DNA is TGTGCCAGCAGTTTAGAGGAATCGGGAATTAAGCCCGGGGAGCTGTTTTTT.